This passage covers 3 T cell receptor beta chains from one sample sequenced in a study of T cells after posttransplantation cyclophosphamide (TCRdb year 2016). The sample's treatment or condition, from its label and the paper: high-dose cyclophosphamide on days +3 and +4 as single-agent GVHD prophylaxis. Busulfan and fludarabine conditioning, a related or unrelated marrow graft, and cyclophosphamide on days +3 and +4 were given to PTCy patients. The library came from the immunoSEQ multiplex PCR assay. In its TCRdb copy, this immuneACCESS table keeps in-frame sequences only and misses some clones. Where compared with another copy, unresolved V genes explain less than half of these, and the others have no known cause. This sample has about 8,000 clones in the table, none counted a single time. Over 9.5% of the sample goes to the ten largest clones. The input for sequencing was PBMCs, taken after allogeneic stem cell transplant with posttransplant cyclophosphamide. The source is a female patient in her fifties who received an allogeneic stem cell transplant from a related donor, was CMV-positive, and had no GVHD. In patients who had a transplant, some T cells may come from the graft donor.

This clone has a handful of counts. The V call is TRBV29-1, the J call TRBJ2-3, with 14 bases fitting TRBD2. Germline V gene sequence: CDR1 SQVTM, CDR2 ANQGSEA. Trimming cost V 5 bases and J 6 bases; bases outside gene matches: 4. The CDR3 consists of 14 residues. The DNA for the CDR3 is TGCAGCGTTTCCCGGACTAGCGGGAGGGATACGCAGTATTTT. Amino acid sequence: CSVSRTSGRDTQYF.

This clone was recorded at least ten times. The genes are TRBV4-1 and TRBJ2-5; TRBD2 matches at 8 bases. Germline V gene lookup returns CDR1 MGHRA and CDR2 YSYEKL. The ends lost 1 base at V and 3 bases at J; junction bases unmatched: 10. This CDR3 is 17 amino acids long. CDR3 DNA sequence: TGCGCCAGCAGCCAAGGATCCTCTGCAGCGGGAGAAGAGACCCAGTACTTC. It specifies CASSQGSSAAGEETQYF.

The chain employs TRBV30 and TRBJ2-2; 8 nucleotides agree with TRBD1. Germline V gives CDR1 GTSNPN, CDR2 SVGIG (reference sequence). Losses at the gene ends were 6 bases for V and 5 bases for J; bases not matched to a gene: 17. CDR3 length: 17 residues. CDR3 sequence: CACYPGQAYLGTGELFF. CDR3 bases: TGTGCCTGCTATCCGGGACAGGCTTATCTCGGGACCGGGGAGCTGTTTTTT.